This T cell receptor (beta chain) appears in the sequencing data of a study of OX40 agonist ivuxolimab in advanced cancers. Background for the entire study: Ivuxolimab was a fully human IgG2 agonistic monoclonal antibody targeting the costimulatory receptor OX40 (CD134). Intravenous ivuxolimab was administered to patients every 2 weeks at six dose levels: 0.01, 0.1, 0.3, 1.5, 3 and 10 mg/kg. Of the 52 patients in dose escalation, about 20 had hepatocellular carcinoma, roughly 15 had melanoma, 9 had renal cell carcinoma and 9 had head and neck cancer. In the dose-escalation cohort, 82.7% of patients were male, and the mean age was approximately 60 years, with a range of 23 to 79. Prior anti-PD-1, anti-PD-L1 or anti-CTLA-4 therapy was permitted, and about two fifths of dose-escalation patients had received checkpoint inhibitors. Three dose-escalation patients achieved partial responses, one with hepatocellular carcinoma and two with cutaneous melanoma. The purpose of peripheral TCRbeta sequencing was to test whether ivuxolimab changed TCR sequence diversity and led to clonal T-cell expansion. The monotherapy dose-escalation portion (N ≈ 52 patients) of the phase I ivuxolimab trial is reported in the paper.

The trial excluded patients who had a history of autoimmune disease or who were on systemic immunosuppression. Peripheral blood for TCR sequencing was collected from all dose cohorts at baseline, on cycle 4 day 1, and on cycle 7 day 1. Samples came from an open-label, multicenter, first-in-human phase I dose-escalation trial of ivuxolimab. The trial enrolled adults with locally advanced or metastatic head and neck squamous cell, hepatocellular, melanoma or renal cell carcinoma. Before TCR sequencing, CD4+ T cells and CD8+ T cells from peripheral blood were sorted into separate populations. The CDR3 runs 18 amino acids, cysteine and phenylalanine included. Only the CDR3 DNA is retained, 54 bases long and in frame from the first base. Trimming removed 2 bases from V and 4 bases from J, leaving 20 bases between the germline ends. CDR1 is given as MNHEY and CDR2 as SMNVEV, both from the germline V gene (reference sequence).

Turning to this clone: The antigen it binds to is not known. No much larger clone is present one base from it, and per-base qualities are unavailable.

Genomic DNA was extracted from sorted cells for sequencing of the TCRbeta CDR3 region. The immunoSEQ Assay was used to sequence the TCRbeta CDR3 regions. Here the immuneACCESS table is served through TCRdb, limited to in-frame sequences with V and J called. Missing clones are a known gap in these copies; in checked studies unresolved V genes cover under half, and the rest lacks a known reason. The sample table shows some 150,000 clones, and less than 95% are seen once. The top ten clones comprise about 1.1% of the sample. Study-level results and caveats: After ivuxolimab, CD8+ T cells had more expanded clones than CD4+ T cells on average. In partial responders in the 0.1-3.0 mg/kg groups, normalized peripheral clonal expansion was found to be among the lowest, especially among CD8+ T cells. Low levels of normalized T-cell clonal expansion were also shown by some nonresponding patients. Antigen specificity was not determined for the clonally expanded peripheral T cells. Clonal expansion of both CD4+ and CD8+ blood T cells was observed from baseline to week 6 at doses 0.1 to 3.0 mg/kg.

The clonotype originates from an adult with an advanced solid tumor such as melanoma, head and neck, liver or kidney cancer. The source material was CD4+ or CD8+ T cells sorted from blood, sampled in a trial of the OX40 agonist ivuxolimab. This chain joins TRBV27 to TRBJ1-4, with the D gene not confidently named. This receptor has the CDR3 CASSLSQANFADNEKLFF. The sequenced DNA: TGTGCCAGCAGTTTAAGTCAGGCCAACTTTGCGGATAATGAAAAACTGTTTTTT.